The rows below give T cell receptor beta chains drawn from one sample of a study of OX40 agonist ivuxolimab in advanced cancers. Produced via immunoSEQ multiplex PCR; TCRdb's table is partial and in-frame only. The data contain around 63,000 clones, 70% to 80% of them singletons. The sample was CD4+ or CD8+ T cells sorted from blood, taken in a trial of the OX40 agonist ivuxolimab. These receptors came from an adult with an advanced solid tumor such as melanoma, head and neck, liver or kidney cancer. Both conserved end residues are part of each CDR3. D genes are given only for firm matches. Size is omitted from some rows. Given values are once, few, many or a class for expanded clones.

V,size,J,D,DNA,CDR3
TRBV5-1,.,TRBJ2-1,.,TGCGCCAGCAGCCCCCCCTCCAATGAGCAGTTCTTC,CASSPPSNEQFF
TRBV30,.,TRBJ2-1,.,TGTGCCTGGAGTAATGGGGGCTCCAGCAATGAGCAGTTCTTC,CAWSNGGSSNEQFF
TRBV6-6,.,TRBJ1-6,.,TGTGCCAGCTGCATTGCCAGGGAGAATTCACCCCTCCACTTT,CASCIARENSPLHF
TRBV6-5,.,TRBJ1-4,.,TGTGCCAGCAGTTCCCCACTAATAGATGGGAGAAAAAAACTGTTTTTT,CASSSPLIDGRKKLFF
TRBV29-1,.,TRBJ2-7,.,TGCAGCGCGCGTCTTGGGGGCAAAGGCTACGAGCAGTACTTC,CSARLGGKGYEQYF
TRBV25-1,few,TRBJ1-4,TRBD1,TGTGCCAGCAGGGAAGGGGACAGCCCTTTGAGTGAAAAACTGTTTTTT,CASREGDSPLSEKLFF
TRBV14,.,TRBJ2-7,TRBD2,TGTGCCAGCAGCCAAGGACTAGCGGGGGCCTACGAGCAGTACTTC,CASSQGLAGAYEQYF
TRBV19,.,TRBJ2-2,.,TGTGCCAGTAGTATAGTGAAGGGGTCGGGGACCGGGGAGCTGTTTTTT,CASSIVKGSGTGELFF
TRBV10-1,.,TRBJ2-3,.,TGCGCCAGCAGCGCGGACTGGGGGTTTTTAACAGATACGCAGTATTTT,CASSADWGFLTDTQYF
TRBV2,.,TRBJ1-2,.,TGTGCCAGCAGTGAGGCTTCAGTAGTAGATCTATCCTATGGCTACACCTTC,CASSEASVVDLSYGYTF
TRBV5-8,.,TRBJ1-1,.,TGTGCCAGCAAAGGTCGGACAGTGAACACTGAAGCTTTCTTT,CASKGRTVNTEAFF
TRBV29-1,.,TRBJ2-7,TRBD2,TGCAGCGCGGCTGGACTAGCGGGGACCTACGAGCAGTACTTC,CSAAGLAGTYEQYF
TRBV11-2,.,TRBJ2-3,.,TGTGCCAGCAGCCAACAGTCAGATACGCAGTATTTT,CASSQQSDTQYF
TRBV7-2,few,TRBJ1-5,.,TGTGCCAGCAGCTCCACCGAGGGGCCCCAGCATTTT,CASSSTEGPQHF
TRBV25-1,.,TRBJ2-2,.,TGTGCCATCCACCCCGGGACATCGAACACCGGGGAGCTGTTTTTT,CAIHPGTSNTGELFF
TRBV5-1,.,TRBJ2-7,.,TGCGCCAGCAGCGACCTCGGGACTTCCAGGGAGCAGTACTTC,CASSDLGTSREQYF
TRBV27,.,TRBJ1-5,.,TGTGCCAGCAGTTCCTGGGGGGGCGATCAGCCCCAGCATTTT,CASSSWGGDQPQHF
TRBV5-6,.,TRBJ2-5,TRBD2,TGTGCCAGCAGCTTGGGGGGCGGGAGTAGGGAAGAGACCCAGTACTTC,CASSLGGGSREETQYF
TRBV29-1,.,TRBJ2-7,.,TGCAGCGTGCGGGACACCAAATTAGCCGAGCAGTACTTC,CSVRDTKLAEQYF
TRBV27,.,TRBJ1-1,.,TGTGCCAGTAAGCAGGGGCGGAACACTGAAGCTTTCTTT,CASKQGRNTEAFF
TRBV6-1,medium-sized,TRBJ1-4,.,TGTGCCAGCAGTGATATCGCAGGGCTTAATGAAAAACTGTTTTTT,CASSDIAGLNEKLFF
TRBV4-3,.,TRBJ2-3,TRBD2,TGCGCCAGCAGCCAAGATGCGGGGGGGCAGGCAGATACGCAGTATTTT,CASSQDAGGQADTQYF
TRBV6-6,.,TRBJ2-1,TRBD2,TGTGCCAGCAGTTTACCCGGGACTAGTAATGAGCAGTTCTTC,CASSLPGTSNEQFF
TRBV6-5,.,TRBJ2-1,.,TGTGCCAGCAGTTATTTACAGGGCTCCTACAATGAGCAGTTCTTC,CASSYLQGSYNEQFF
TRBV27,.,TRBJ1-2,.,TGTGCCAGCAGTCTATCAGGGTTCTTTGGCTACACCTTC,CASSLSGFFGYTF
TRBV28,.,TRBJ2-1,TRBD2,TGTGCCAGCACTCCGGGTGGACTAGCGGGACCAGGGAATGAGCAGTTCTTC,CASTPGGLAGPGNEQFF
TRBV28,.,TRBJ2-7,.,TGTGCCAGCAGTTTGAAAGGGCTCCTCTACGAGCAGTACTTC,CASSLKGLLYEQYF
TRBV7-9,few,TRBJ1-2,.,TGTGCCAGCAGCACCATGACAGGCTACACCTTC,CASSTMTGYTF
TRBV11-2,.,TRBJ1-4,.,TGTGCCAGCAGCTTACGGGCCGCGGGGTTTAATGAAAAACTGTTTTTT,CASSLRAAGFNEKLFF
TRBV7-8,few,TRBJ2-7,TRBD2,TGTGCCAGCAGCCGAGACGTGGGGGGGTTACCCTCCTACGAGCAGTACTTC,CASSRDVGGLPSYEQYF
TRBV30,.,TRBJ2-7,.,TGTGCCGCCGGACGCGAGCAGTACTTC,CAAGREQYF
TRBV5-1,.,TRBJ1-5,.,TGCGCCAGCAGCTTCGACAGTCGTAGCAATCAGCCCCAGCATTTT,CASSFDSRSNQPQHF
TRBV27,once,TRBJ1-5,.,TGTGCCACCCCCCCGGGGCAGCACCTACAGCCCCAGCATTTT,CATPPGQHLQPQHF
TRBV4-1,.,TRBJ2-7,.,TGCGCCAGCAGCCAGACCTGGACAGATACCTACGAGCAGTACTTC,CASSQTWTDTYEQYF
TRBV10-3,.,TRBJ2-1,.,TGTGCCATCAGTGTTGGGTATGAGCAGTTCTTC,CAISVGYEQFF
TRBV14,.,TRBJ2-3,TRBD2,TGTGCCAGCAGCCCCCTAGCGGGGGCCAAAGCAGATACGCAGTATTTT,CASSPLAGAKADTQYF
TRBV10-3,.,TRBJ2-7,.,TGTGCCATCAGCGCGGCTCGCGAGCAGTACTTC,CAISAAREQYF
TRBV19,.,TRBJ1-2,.,TGTGCCAGTATTTCGTCACAGGGAAACTATGGCTACACCTTC,CASISSQGNYGYTF
TRBV7-2,.,TRBJ1-5,.,TGTGCCAGCAGCCTCACTCCCCTCAATCAGCCCCAGCATTTT,CASSLTPLNQPQHF
TRBV9,many,TRBJ2-7,TRBD2,TGTGCCAGCAGCGGCTCTAGCGGGGGCTACGAGCAGTACTTC,CASSGSSGGYEQYF
TRBV28,.,TRBJ2-1,.,TGTGCCACCCGGCCCCCCGGCGCTGAGCAGTTCTTC,CATRPPGAEQFF
TRBV9,.,TRBJ2-7,.,TGTGCCAGCAGCGTAGTCTACTACGAGCAGTACTTC,CASSVVYYEQYF
TRBV9,.,TRBJ1-2,.,TGTGCCAGCACCTCCCGGGGGGAAAGGGGAGACGGCTACACCTTC,CASTSRGERGDGYTF
TRBV19,.,TRBJ1-5,TRBD1,TGTGCCAGTAGTATTTCTGTACAGGGGGTTTCGCCCCAGCATTTT,CASSISVQGVSPQHF
TRBV9,.,TRBJ2-7,TRBD2,TGTGCCAGCAGTCCTGAGAGCGGGATCCTCTACGAGCAGTACTTC,CASSPESGILYEQYF
TRBV28,.,TRBJ1-2,.,TGTGCCAGCAGTTTACTAAGTGGCTATGGCTACACCTTC,CASSLLSGYGYTF
TRBV7-9,.,TRBJ1-4,.,TGTGCCAGCAGCTTAGCTGGAGTGAGGCAGGGAAATGAAAAACTGTTTTTT,CASSLAGVRQGNEKLFF
TRBV28,.,TRBJ2-1,.,TGTGCCAGTTCCAGGCCCTCTTACAATGAGCAGTTCTTC,CASSRPSYNEQFF
TRBV28,.,TRBJ2-7,TRBD2,TGTGCCAGCAGAACTAGCGGGAGAGGAGGCGAGCAGTACTTC,CASRTSGRGGEQYF
TRBV7-2,.,TRBJ1-5,TRBD1,TGTGCCAGCAGCTTACTCGGACAGGGTTTTCAGCCCCAGCATTTT,CASSLLGQGFQPQHF
TRBV27,.,TRBJ2-3,.,TGTGCCAGCAGTTTGGCCCCGTCCTCCACAGATACGCAGTATTTT,CASSLAPSSTDTQYF
TRBV29-1,few,TRBJ1-2,.,TGCAGCGTTGAAGCAATCAACAGGGTCGGCTACACCTTC,CSVEAINRVGYTF
TRBV21-1,.,TRBJ2-5,.,TGTGCCAGCAGCAAAGAACAGGACAGGGGGCTAGAGACCCAGTACTTC,CASSKEQDRGLETQYF
TRBV6-6,.,TRBJ1-3,.,TGTGCCAGCAGTCACCAGGGCAGGGTCGGAAACACCATATATTTT,CASSHQGRVGNTIYF
TRBV11-3,.,TRBJ2-7,.,TGTGCCAGCAGCCCTGGGACGGCGGGCGAGCAGTACTTC,CASSPGTAGEQYF
TRBV7-2,.,TRBJ1-2,.,TGTGCCAGCAGCTTAGTACAAAATAACTATGGCTACACCTTC,CASSLVQNNYGYTF
TRBV9,few,TRBJ2-1,TRBD2,TGTGCCAGCAGCCCGAGCGGGAGCTCCTACAATGAGCAGTTCTTC,CASSPSGSSYNEQFF
TRBV4-1,.,TRBJ1-1,.,TGCGCCAGCAGCCAAATTGGGGAGGGGAACACTGAAGCTTTCTTT,CASSQIGEGNTEAFF
TRBV28,.,TRBJ1-2,.,TGTGCCAGCAGCCGGACAGCAAACTATGGCTACACCTTC,CASSRTANYGYTF